The 5 T cell receptor beta chains below were found in one sample sequenced in a study of blood T cell repertoires in COVID-19. Some clones are missing from TCRdb's copy, which holds only in-frame ones; the method was immunoSEQ multiplex PCR. The table records 200,000 or so clones, roughly 80% of them present only once. Source material: peripheral blood. The origin of the receptors is a man aged 55-75 years with COVID-19, enrolled during active disease.

J is TRBJ1-4 and V is TRBV9, with 9 bases fitting TRBD1. The CDR3 is 14 amino acids. V shed 3 bases, J shed 5 bases, and the junction held 2 bases outside the gene matches. Germline CDR1 SGDLS, CDR2 YYNGEE. The CDR3 here is CASSAGQGNEKLFF. In DNA, the CDR3 is TGTGCCAGCAGCGCCGGACAGGGGAATGAAAAACTGTTTTTT.

The chain combines TRBV5-1 with TRBJ2-2; maybe TRBD1 (6 bases). The ends were cut back, 6 bases at V and 3 bases at J, with 12 bases in the middle. This CDR3 is 14 amino acids long. CDR1 is SGHRS, CDR2 YFSETQ, per germline. Here the CDR3 reads CASTVDRHTGELFF. As DNA, the CDR3 is TGCGCCAGCACTGTGGACAGACACACCGGGGAGCTGTTTTTT.

The V and J genes are TRBV6-1 and TRBJ1-5; 7 bases line up with TRBD1. The CDR3 sequence is 17 residues long. Germline V gene sequence: CDR1 MNHNS, CDR2 SASEGT. The V gene end was trimmed by 4 bases and the J gene end by 3 bases; junction bases not matched to a gene: 12. The CDR3 DNA follows: TGTGCCAGCAGTGTGCGAGGGACAGCTCTCTACAATCAGCCCCAGCATTTT. Protein sequence: CASSVRGTALYNQPQHF.

The rearrangement joins TRBV7-9 to TRBJ1-1; no firm D call. There are 11 residues in the CDR3. Germline CDR1 SEHNR, CDR2 FQNEAQ (reference sequence). Trimming shortened V by 1 base and J by 11 bases, and 8 bases separated the two germline ends. The CDR3: CASSLDQRAFF. In DNA form, the CDR3 reads TGTGCCAGCAGCTTAGATCAACGGGCTTTCTTT.

This chain joins TRBV7-2 and TRBJ1-2, with D possibly being TRBD1 (5 bases). The CDR3 totals 14 residues. The germline V gene has CDR1 SGHTA and CDR2 FQGNSA. V gave up 2 bases and J gave up 0 bases, with 7 bases separating them. In nucleotides, the CDR3 is TGTGCCAGCAGCTTAAGGGACTCTAACTATGGCTACACCTTC. It codes for CASSLRDSNYGYTF.